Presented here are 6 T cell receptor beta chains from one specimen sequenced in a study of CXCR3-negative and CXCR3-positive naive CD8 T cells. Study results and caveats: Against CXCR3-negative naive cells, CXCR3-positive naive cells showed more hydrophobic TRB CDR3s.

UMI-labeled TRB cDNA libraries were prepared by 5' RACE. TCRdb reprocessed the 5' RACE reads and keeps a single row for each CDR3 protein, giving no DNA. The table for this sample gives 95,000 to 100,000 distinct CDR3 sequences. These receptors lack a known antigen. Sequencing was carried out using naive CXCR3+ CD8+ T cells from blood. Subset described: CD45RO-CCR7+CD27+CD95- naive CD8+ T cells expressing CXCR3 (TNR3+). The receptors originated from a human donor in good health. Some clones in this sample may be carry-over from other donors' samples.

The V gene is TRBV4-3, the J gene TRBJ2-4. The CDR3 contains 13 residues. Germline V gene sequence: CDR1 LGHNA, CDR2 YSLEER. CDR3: CASSSAAKNIQYF.

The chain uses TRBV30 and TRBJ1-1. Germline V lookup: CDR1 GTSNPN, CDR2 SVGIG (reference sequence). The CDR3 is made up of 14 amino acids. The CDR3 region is CAWSVLVGSTEAFF.

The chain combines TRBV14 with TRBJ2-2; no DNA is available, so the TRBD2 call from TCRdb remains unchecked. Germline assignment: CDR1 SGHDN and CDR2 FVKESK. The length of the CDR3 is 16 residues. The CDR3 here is CASTNDSGDYTGELFF.

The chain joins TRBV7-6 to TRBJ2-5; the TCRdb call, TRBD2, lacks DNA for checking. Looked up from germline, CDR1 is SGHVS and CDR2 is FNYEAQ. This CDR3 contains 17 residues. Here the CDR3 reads CASSPSQQRGGLETQYF. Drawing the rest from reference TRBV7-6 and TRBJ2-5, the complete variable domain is GAGVSQSPRYKVTKRGQDVALRCDPISGHVSLYWYRQALGQGPEFLTYFNYEAQQDKSGLPNDRFSAERPEGSISTLTIQRTEQRDSAMYRCASSPSQQRGGLETQYFGPGTRLLVL.

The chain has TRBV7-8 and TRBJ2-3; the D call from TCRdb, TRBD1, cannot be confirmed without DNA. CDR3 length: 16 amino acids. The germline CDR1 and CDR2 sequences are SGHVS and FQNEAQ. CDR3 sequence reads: CASSPDPGGLSDTQYF.

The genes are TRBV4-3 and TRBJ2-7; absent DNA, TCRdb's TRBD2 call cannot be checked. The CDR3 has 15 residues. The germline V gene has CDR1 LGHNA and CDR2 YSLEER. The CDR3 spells CASSQAQGGTYEQYF.